This T cell receptor beta chain derives from a study of T cell repertoires in cytomegalovirus infection. The CDR3 sequence is 15 residues long. With 5 bases removed from V and 10 bases from J, the gap between germline ends came to 18 bases. Germline CDR1 is SGHTA and CDR2 is FQGNSA. From the reads, TCRdb called clonotypes with MiXCR, one entry per CDR3 protein. The sample lists around 260,000 distinct CDR3 sequences; around 9% were seen once. This clonotype was seen many times. The V gene is TRBV7-2, the J gene TRBJ1-6; D is perhaps TRBD1 (5 bases). Source material: PBMCs. The sequence was obtained from a human donor in good health (CMV status not recorded). Some clones in this sample may be carry-over from other donors' samples. CDR3 coding DNA: TGTGCCAGCAGCGGAGCGTTGGGGCTGCGATCACCCCTCCACTTT. Translating gives CASSGALGLRSPLHF.